This T cell receptor (beta chain) appears in the sequencing data of a study of identical twins. Findings and limits, study-wide: For monozygotic twins, models underestimated out-of-frame TCR alpha sharing.

Germline V gene sequence: CDR1 SGHRS, CDR2 YFSETQ. Germline trimming cut 0 bases from V and 5 bases from J; bases unmatched to any gene: 3. The CDR3 totals 15 residues. This clonotype has at least ten counts. Its specificity is unknown. TCRdb re-derived calls from the 5' RACE reads in MiXCR, one entry per CDR3 protein. The table lists hundreds of thousands of distinct CDR3 sequences, approximately 6% of them singletons. The sequenced sample was naive T cells sorted from blood. J is TRBJ2-3 and V is TRBV5-1; 10 bases fit TRBD2. The receptor comes from a man aged 18 to 29 in good health. The CDR3 reads CASSLDSGRRDTQYF. CDR3 coding DNA: TGCGCCAGCAGCTTGGATAGCGGGAGGCGAGATACGCAGTATTTT.